These 21 T cell receptor beta chains were sequenced from one sample in a study of chemoradiotherapy in HPV16-positive cancers. The method was immunoSEQ multiplex PCR; TCRdb's version includes in-frame clones alone and lacks a portion of them. This sample carries over 8,000 clones, roughly two thirds of them seen once, and the ten largest clones take less than 15%. This sample was obtained from a patient who underwent chemoradiotherapy. These receptors came from a human donor with HPV-associated anogenital cancer.

This clone was seen a single time. The rearrangement joins TRBV30 to TRBJ1-6; D gene uncertain. Germline V lookup: CDR1 GTSNPN, CDR2 SVGIG (reference sequence). The CDR3 is 13 residues long. V shed 2 bases and J shed 6 bases, with 8 bases lying between them. CDR3 amino acids: CAWSPTPNSPLHF. The CDR3 nucleotides read TGTGCCTGGAGTCCCACTCCTAATTCACCCCTCCACTTT. Complete variable domain (other parts from reference TRBV30 and TRBJ1-6): SQTIHQWPATLVQPVGSPLSLECTVEGTSNPNLYWYRQAAGRGLQLLFYSVGIGQISSEVPQNLSASRPQDRQFILSSKKLLLSDSGFYLCAWSPTPNSPLHFGNGTRLTVT.

V usage is TRBV5-6 and J usage is TRBJ1-1; D is perhaps TRBD1 (5 bases). CDR1 is SGHDT, CDR2 YYEEEE, per germline. Trimming removed 1 base from V and 2 bases from J, with 9 bases in between. CDR3 length: 14 residues. The CDR3 coding sequence is TGTGCCAGCAGCTTGACAGGAATAAACACTGAAGCTTTCTTT. This translates into CASSLTGINTEAFF.

This clone has just a few counts. The chain links TRBV9 to TRBJ2-2, with no clear D. Trimming stripped 0 bases from V and 1 base from J, with 7 bases between. The CDR3 consists of 15 residues. Per germline, CDR1 SGDLS and CDR2 YYNGEE. The CDR3 here is CASSVGARNTGELFF. The CDR3 DNA reads TGTGCCAGCAGCGTAGGAGCGCGGAACACCGGGGAGCTGTTTTTT.

The chain combines TRBV19 with TRBJ2-3; tentative D call: TRBD2 (7 bases). This CDR3 contains 17 residues. Looked up from germline, CDR1 is LNHDA and CDR2 is SQIVND (reference sequence). V dropped 5 bases and J dropped 9 bases, with 27 bases sitting between them. Here the CDR3 DNA reads TGTGCCAGTAGTGCCAAGGGGGGCGGGGGAACACAGCGAACGCAGTATTTT. It is translated as CASSAKGGGGTQRTQYF.

The rearrangement joins TRBV5-1 to TRBJ1-2; the D is unclear. Germline CDR1 is SGHRS and CDR2 is YFSETQ. V was cut by 4 bases and J by 0 bases, with 13 bases left in between. This CDR3 region has 15 residues. The CDR3 protein is CASSPNGGSNYGYTF. In nucleotides, the CDR3 is TGCGCCAGCAGCCCTAATGGCGGGTCTAACTATGGCTACACCTTC.

V and J are TRBV30 and TRBJ2-7; D is ambiguous. Trimming left V 1 base short and J 2 bases short, with 3 bases between. This CDR3 spans 11 amino acids. Germline V CDR1 and CDR2: GTSNPN, SVGIG (reference sequence). CDR3 sequence: CAWSGAYEQYF. In DNA, the CDR3 is TGTGCCTGGAGTGGCGCCTACGAGCAGTACTTC.

This clone was counted a single time. This chain uses TRBV7-2 with TRBJ1-1; D unresolved. Deletions cut 3 bases from V and 4 bases from J, with 9 bases between. This CDR3 is built from 13 residues. The germline V gene has CDR1 SGHTA and CDR2 FQGNSA. CDR3 residues: CASSLRRATEAFF. For the CDR3, the DNA is TGTGCCAGCAGCTTGAGGAGGGCCACTGAAGCTTTCTTT.

V gene TRBV4-3 combines with J gene TRBJ1-6; no definite D call. V lost 0 bases, J lost 10 bases, and 13 bases lay in between. The CDR3 contains 15 residues. Germline V gives CDR1 LGHNA, CDR2 YSLEER. CDR3 sequence: CASSQDPAGLSPLHF. The CDR3 DNA reads TGCGCCAGCAGCCAAGATCCTGCAGGCCTCTCACCCCTCCACTTT.

This clone was seen more than once but under ten times. The rearrangement joins TRBV5-1 to TRBJ2-2, with 9 bases fitting TRBD1. This CDR3 is built from 15 residues. The ends lost 6 bases at V and 3 bases at J; junction bases unmatched: 6. Germline values: CDR1 SGHRS, CDR2 YFSETQ. The CDR3 spells CASTYRGQDTGELFF. In nucleotides, the CDR3 is TGCGCCAGCACTTACAGGGGGCAGGACACCGGGGAGCTGTTTTTT.

The chain combines TRBV11-2 with TRBJ2-3; D might be TRBD1 (6 bases). CDR3 length equals 13 residues. CDR1 is SGHAT, CDR2 FQNNGV, per germline. With 3 bases removed from V and 7 bases from J, the gap between germline ends came to 11 bases. The CDR3: CASSFQQGYTQYF. The CDR3, as DNA: TGTGCCAGCAGCTTCCAACAGGGATATACGCAGTATTTT.

CDR3 sequence: CASSERVGQKMNTEAFF. CDR3 DNA: TGTGCCAGCAGTGAAAGAGTGGGGCAGAAGATGAACACTGAAGCTTTCTTT. V is TRBV2 and J is TRBJ1-1, with a tentative D call TRBD1 (5 bases). The CDR3 is 17 residues long. Trimming shortened V by 2 bases and J by 0 bases, and 16 bases separated the two germline ends. CDR1 is SNHLY and CDR2 is FYNNEI in the germline V gene.

The chain links TRBV7-9 to TRBJ2-2; 8 nucleotides match TRBD1. Trimming at V came to 4 bases and at J to 5 bases, leaving 9 bases not matched to a gene. The CDR3 contains 16 residues. Germline assignment: CDR1 SEHNR and CDR2 FQNEAQ (reference sequence). CDR3 DNA sequence: TGTGCCAGCAGCTGGTTCCGGACAGGGATGACCGGGGAGCTGTTTTTT. Amino acids: CASSWFRTGMTGELFF.

This chain uses TRBV4-1 with TRBJ1-1; no firm D call. With 4 bases removed from V and 4 bases from J, the gap between germline ends came to 10 bases. CDR3 length: 13 amino acids. Germline lookup yields CDR1 MGHRA and CDR2 YSYEKL. CDR3 sequence (DNA): TGCGCCAGCAGCCCAGCTTGGGCCACTGAAGCTTTCTTT. This codes for CASSPAWATEAFF.

The rearrangement joins TRBV9 to TRBJ2-3; D is unresolved. The CDR3 consists of 14 residues. CDR1 SGDLS and CDR2 YYNGEE come from the germline V gene. V was trimmed by 0 bases and J by 5 bases, leaving 10 bases between them. The CDR3 DNA reads as TGTGCCAGCAGCGTAGACGCCCTCCAAGATACGCAGTATTTT. Translated, it gives CASSVDALQDTQYF.

The CDR3: CASSQDRARAFF. The CDR3 coding sequence is TGTGCCAGCAGCCAAGACAGGGCTCGAGCTTTCTTT. The genes are TRBV14 and TRBJ1-1, with D perhaps TRBD1 (5 bases). The CDR3 runs 12 residues. Germline V gives CDR1 SGHDN, CDR2 FVKESK. V lost 0 bases and J lost 10, with 9 bases in between.

The chain couples TRBV14 to TRBJ2-3; no definite D call. V lost 5 bases and J 4 bases, leaving 10 bases between the germline ends. CDR3 size: 13 residues. Germline CDR1 is SGHDN and CDR2 is FVKESK. The DNA of the CDR3 is TGTGCCAGCAGCAGAAGACTGGCAGATACGCAGTATTTT. Protein product: CASSRRLADTQYF.

The chain links TRBV19 to TRBJ2-2; the D gene could be TRBD1 or TRBD2 (5 bases each). Looked up from germline, CDR1 is LNHDA and CDR2 is SQIVND (reference sequence). The ends were cut back, 6 bases at V and 7 bases at J, with 12 bases in the middle. The CDR3 is 13 residues long. CDR3 in amino acids: CASSRSRGGELFF. Written as DNA, the CDR3 is TGTGCCAGTAGCCGGTCGAGGGGCGGGGAGCTGTTTTTT.

There are a few counts of this clone. This rearrangement joins TRBV7-9 to TRBJ1-6; possible D gene TRBD1, 6 bases. The CDR3 is made up of 14 amino acids. Trimming took 5 bases from V and 7 from J, leaving 12 bases between them. Looked up from germline, CDR1 is SEHNR and CDR2 is FQNEAQ (reference sequence). CDR3 in DNA: TGTGCCAGCAGCGCGGTCCAGGGGAATTCACCCCTCCACTTT. Protein product: CASSAVQGNSPLHF.

This rearrangement joins TRBV18 to TRBJ1-2, with 8 bases lining up with TRBD1. V shed 6 bases and J 3 bases; nucleotides not matched to a gene: 15. The CDR3 length is 17 residues. CDR1 and CDR2 (germline): KGHSH, LQKENI. The chain's CDR3 is CASSQILSGTGYYGYTF. CDR3 coding DNA: TGTGCCAGCTCCCAAATTCTTTCCGGGACAGGATACTATGGCTACACCTTC.

The V gene is TRBV5-4, the J gene TRBJ2-5; D unclear. V dropped 1 base and J dropped 2 bases, with 6 bases sitting between them. The CDR3 runs to 13 residues. CDR1 SGHNT and CDR2 YYREEE come from the germline V gene (reference sequence). In DNA, the CDR3 is TGTGCCAGCAGCTTGCCCACACAAGAGACCCAGTACTTC. Translated, it gives CASSLPTQETQYF. Complete variable domain (other parts from reference TRBV5-4 and TRBJ2-5): ETGVTQSPTHLIKTRGQQVTLRCSSQSGHNTVSWYQQALGQGPQFIFQYYREEENGRGNFPPRFSGLQFPNYSSELNVNALELDDSALYLCASSLPTQETQYFGPGTRLLVL.

The chain employs TRBV19 and TRBJ1-6, with D possibly being TRBD1 (5 bases). V lost 0 bases to trimming and J lost 11 bases, with 14 bases between them. CDR1 is LNHDA, CDR2 SQIVND, per germline (reference sequence). The CDR3 spans 15 residues. The DNA of the CDR3 is TGTGCCAGTAGTATAGACAGAGGGACCCTCACACCCCTCCACTTT. Translation gives CASSIDRGTLTPLHF.